This T cell receptor beta chain was captured in a study of cytomegalovirus exposure and HLA in healthy donors. Study context: There were roughly 120 million unique TCR beta sequences, drawn from about 179 million T cells, in an earlier analysis. General study points: The listing of 150 to 200 TCR beta chains classed them as cytomegalovirus-associated. Productive status was seen about 90% or about 30% of the time for most TCR beta V segments in an earlier analysis. A further, later analysis showed that HLA-associated TCR beta chains (compared with equally common others) were more clonally expanded.

Germline loops: CDR1 SGHRS, CDR2 YFSETQ. V was pared by 2 bases and J by 4 bases, with 9 bases between. The CDR3 extends over 13 amino acids. On this clone itself: Its target is not known. At the DNA level, this CDR3 is encoded by other sequences in the same sample as well.

The PCR was carried out with 60 Vbeta primers and 13 Jbeta primers. The repertoire was sequenced with immunoSEQ multiplex PCR; TCRdb's copy has only in-frame clones and lacks some. The top ten hold 1% of the sample, which has fewer than 150,000 clones, 75% to 85% seen once. This TCR came from a man aged 40-49 years in good health and CMV-seronegative. The sample taken for sequencing was PBMCs. The V and J genes are TRBV5-1 and TRBJ1-1; a possible D gene is TRBD1 (6 bases). The CDR3 region has the DNA TGCGCCAGCAGCTTACTACAGGGCACTGAAGCTTTCTTT. Translation: CASSLLQGTEAFF. Full variable domain (missing parts from reference TRBV5-1 and TRBJ1-1): KAGVTQTPRYLIKTRGQQVTLSCSPISGHRSVSWYQQTPGQGLQFLFEYFSETQRNKGNFPGRFSGRQFSNSRSEMNVSTLELGDSALYLCASSLLQGTEAFFGQGTRLTVV.